These T cell receptor beta chains were read from a single sample in a study of cytomegalovirus exposure and HLA in healthy donors. Sequencing was performed with immunoSEQ multiplex PCR; in TCRdb, only in-frame clones are kept and a portion is missing. The sample holds under 200,000 clones, 65% to 90% seen once. The sequencing sample was made of PBMCs. Receptors originate from a human donor in good health. The CDR3 runs from the conserved cysteine through the conserved F or W. D genes are given only for firm matches. Where a row states a size, it is once, few, many or the class of an expanded clone; other rows omit it.

CDR3 length,D gene,J gene,clone size,V gene,CDR3 protein,CDR3 DNA
13,-,TRBJ2-7,-,TRBV27,CASSSPGVDEQYF,TGTGCCAGCAGTTCACCAGGGGTAGACGAGCAGTACTTC
14,TRBD2,TRBJ2-3,-,TRBV6-5,CASLPSGGAGTQYF,TGTGCCAGCCTCCCTAGCGGGGGGGCTGGGACGCAGTATTTT
16,-,TRBJ2-2,-,TRBV6-6,CASSSNRVANTGELFF,TGTGCCAGCAGTTCTAACAGAGTCGCGAACACCGGGGAGCTGTTTTTT
15,-,TRBJ2-7,-,TRBV7-6,CASSLVDSSSYEQYF,TGTGCCAGCAGCTTAGTTGACAGTAGCTCCTACGAGCAGTACTTC
15,TRBD2,TRBJ2-7,-,TRBV5-1,CASSFLAGDPYEQYF,TGCGCCAGCAGCTTCTTAGCGGGGGACCCCTACGAGCAGTACTTC
15,-,TRBJ2-7,-,TRBV7-2,CASSIRSGWTYEQYF,TGTGCCAGCAGCATTCGGTCAGGGTGGACCTACGAGCAGTACTTC
14,TRBD1,TRBJ2-7,-,TRBV29-1,CSVATGGGSYEQYF,TGCAGCGTCGCCACAGGGGGTGGGTCCTACGAGCAGTACTTC
13,-,TRBJ2-5,-,TRBV19,CASSIVGSGPSHF,TGTGCCAGTAGTATCGTTGGTAGCGGACCCTCACACTTC
15,-,TRBJ1-1,-,TRBV23-1,CASRPQGVRNTEAFF,TGCGCCAGCAGGCCACAGGGTGTTAGGAACACTGAAGCTTTCTTT
15,TRBD2,TRBJ2-4,-,TRBV7-3,CASSATSGGGDIQYF,TGTGCCAGCAGCGCGACTAGCGGGGGTGGAGACATTCAGTACTTC
13,TRBD1,TRBJ1-2,-,TRBV5-6,CASSTRQGDGYTF,TGTGCCAGCAGCACCAGACAGGGGGATGGCTACACCTTC
11,-,TRBJ1-2,-,TRBV2,CASSVRGGYTF,TGTGCCAGCAGTGTGCGGGGTGGCTACACCTTC
12,-,TRBJ1-6,-,TRBV19,CASGGSYSPLHF,TGTGCTAGCGGGGGGAGTTATTCACCCCTCCACTTT
15,-,TRBJ2-5,once,TRBV9,CASSVGAGPRETQYF,TGTGCCAGCAGCGTAGGGGCAGGCCCCCGAGAGACCCAGTACTTC
12,-,TRBJ1-6,once,TRBV10-3,CAISAGNSPLHF,TGTGCCATCAGCGCAGGGAATTCACCCCTCCACTTT
14,TRBD1,TRBJ1-4,-,TRBV7-9,CASSSTGSNEKLFF,TGTGCCAGCAGCTCGACAGGGTCTAATGAAAAACTGTTTTTT
13,TRBD1,TRBJ1-2,-,TRBV25-1,CASSGRQGHGYTF,TGTGCCAGCAGTGGACGACAGGGGCATGGCTACACCTTC
14,-,TRBJ1-2,-,TRBV6-1,CASSHPGRGYGYTF,TGTGCCAGCAGTCACCCTGGGAGGGGGTATGGCTACACCTTC
16,-,TRBJ2-3,-,TRBV4-3,CASSQEWAGVRDTQYF,TGCGCCAGCAGCCAAGAGTGGGCAGGGGTAAGAGATACGCAGTATTTT
14,TRBD1,TRBJ1-2,once,TRBV6-6,CASSYSGDRAGYTF,TGTGCCAGCAGTTACTCGGGGGACAGGGCCGGCTACACCTTC
14,-,TRBJ2-1,-,TRBV6-5,CASSYGGAGNEQFF,TGTGCCAGCAGTTACGGGGGGGCAGGCAATGAGCAGTTCTTC
15,TRBD1,TRBJ1-5,few,TRBV27,CASRTLGQQNQPQHF,TGTGCCAGCAGGACTCTGGGACAGCAAAATCAGCCCCAGCATTTT
14,TRBD2,TRBJ2-1,few,TRBV19,CATSSGGDYNEQFF,TGTGCCACCTCCAGCGGGGGCGATTACAATGAGCAGTTCTTC
15,-,TRBJ1-5,-,TRBV4-3,CASSQERVGNQPQHF,TGCGCCAGCAGCCAAGAGAGGGTAGGCAATCAGCCCCAGCATTTT
14,-,TRBJ2-7,-,TRBV4-3,CASSQDRAGAEQYF,TGCGCCAGCAGCCAAGATAGGGCGGGGGCCGAGCAGTACTTC
14,-,TRBJ2-7,once,TRBV15,CATSRAEGSYEQYF,TGTGCCACCAGCAGAGCGGAGGGATCCTACGAGCAGTACTTC
13,-,TRBJ1-5,-,TRBV2,CASSGTDNQPQHF,TGTGCCAGCAGTGGGACAGATAATCAGCCCCAGCATTTT
13,-,TRBJ1-1,-,TRBV15,CATSRVPRAEAFF,TGTGCCACCAGCAGAGTACCTCGAGCTGAAGCTTTCTTT
15,-,TRBJ2-3,-,TRBV21-1,CATQAGDLSTDTQYF,TGTGCCACACAAGCGGGCGACTTGAGCACAGATACGCAGTATTTT
17,TRBD1,TRBJ1-5,-,TRBV19,CASSPTGTVLGIQPQHF,TGTGCCAGTTCACCGACAGGGACGGTTCTCGGAATTCAGCCCCAGCATTTT
13,-,TRBJ2-2,-,TRBV29-1,CSVDGQNTGELFF,TGCAGCGTTGATGGGCAGAACACCGGGGAGCTGTTTTTT
14,-,TRBJ2-5,-,TRBV13,CASSLGDLKETQYF,TGTGCCAGCAGCTTAGGGGACTTAAAAGAGACCCAGTACTTC
15,-,TRBJ1-3,once,TRBV11-2,CASSQQGAAGNTIYF,TGTGCCAGCAGCCAACAGGGTGCCGCGGGAAACACCATATATTTT